The rows below give T cell receptor beta chains drawn from one sample of a study of PD-L1 blockade in urothelial cancer. The assay was immunoSEQ multiplex PCR, and TCRdb's table has in-frame clones only and misses some. The sample consists of some 40,000 clones, about 79% of them appearing once. The source material was PBMCs, sampled around atezolizumab (anti-PD-L1) treatment. Receptors were obtained from a man in his fifties or sixties with urothelial cancer. The CDR3 runs from the conserved cysteine through the conserved F or W. D genes are given only for firm matches. The size field is filled for only some rows; it gives once, few, many or a size class.

J gene | clone size | D gene | V gene | CDR3 DNA | CDR3 protein
TRBJ2-7 | - | TRBD1 | TRBV10-3 | TGTGCCATCAGTGACGTGACAGGGGGCTTGGTCGAGCAGTACTTC | CAISDVTGGLVEQYF
TRBJ2-1 | - | - | TRBV4-1 | TGCGCCAGCAGCCGGACCATCGGGACTGGCTACAATGAGCAGTTCTTC | CASSRTIGTGYNEQFF
TRBJ1-5 | - | - | TRBV6-6 | TGTGCCAGCAGTTTGGACACCTCCAATCAGCCCCAGCATTTT | CASSLDTSNQPQHF
TRBJ2-5 | - | - | TRBV30 | TGTGCCTGGAGTCGCATGGGACTGACCCAAGAGACCCAGTACTTC | CAWSRMGLTQETQYF
TRBJ1-5 | - | TRBD1 | TRBV7-8 | TGTGCCAGCAGCAAGAATACAGGGGCGCCCCAGCATTTT | CASSKNTGAPQHF
TRBJ2-7 | - | TRBD1 | TRBV7-9 | TGTGCCAGCAGCTTAGTCCGGACAGGGGGCTCCTACGAGCAGTACTTC | CASSLVRTGGSYEQYF
TRBJ2-2 | - | TRBD2 | TRBV5-1 | TGCGCCAGCAGCCGGGGGGATCGAGCGGAGAACACCGGGGAGCTGTTTTTT | CASSRGDRAENTGELFF
TRBJ2-7 | - | - | TRBV5-1 | TGCGCCAGCCCAGGGGGGCCGTACTACGAGCAGTACTTC | CASPGGPYYEQYF
TRBJ2-7 | - | - | TRBV2 | TGTGCCAGCAGTTACACAGCTAACCAGCAGTACTTC | CASSYTANQQYF
TRBJ1-5 | - | - | TRBV4-1 | TGCGCCAGCAGCCAAGTAGCCTACACTAATCAGCCCCAGCATTTT | CASSQVAYTNQPQHF
TRBJ1-5 | - | - | TRBV5-4 | TGTGCCAGCAGCGTAGGGGGTGGTGGCAATCAGCCCCAGCATTTT | CASSVGGGGNQPQHF
TRBJ2-3 | - | - | TRBV29-1 | TGCAGCGTTGTCGGGAATTCCTTCACAGATACGCAGTATTTT | CSVVGNSFTDTQYF
TRBJ1-5 | - | TRBD1 | TRBV19 | TGTGCCAGTAGGACAGGGAGCGGTCAGCCCCAGCATTTT | CASRTGSGQPQHF
TRBJ2-5 | - | TRBD2 | TRBV4-2 | TGTGCCAGCAGCCAAGAGCGGGGGGGCCAAGAGACCCAGTACTTC | CASSQERGGQETQYF
TRBJ2-1 | - | TRBD2 | TRBV7-2 | TGTGCCAGCAGCCAACAGCGGGGAGTAAACAATGAGCAGTTCTTC | CASSQQRGVNNEQFF
TRBJ2-7 | - | - | TRBV28 | TGTGCCACCCTGGGGCCGCAGGGCCACGAGCAGTACTTC | CATLGPQGHEQYF
TRBJ2-7 | - | - | TRBV6-5 | TGTGCCAGCAGTTTAGAGGGCTACGAGCAGTACTTC | CASSLEGYEQYF
TRBJ2-1 | - | TRBD2 | TRBV6-1 | TGTGCCAGCAGTGGGGGACTAGCGGGGAATGAGCAGTTCTTC | CASSGGLAGNEQFF
TRBJ1-2 | - | - | TRBV5-6 | TGTGCCAGCAGCTTGTTTTGGGGCGGTTATGGCTACACCTTC | CASSLFWGGYGYTF
TRBJ2-5 | - | TRBD2 | TRBV30 | TGTGCCTGGAGTGCGGGACTAGCGGGGGAGACCCAGTACTTC | CAWSAGLAGETQYF
TRBJ2-7 | - | - | TRBV27 | TGTGCCAGCAGTTTAGTTGCAGGGAACGGCGAGCAGTACTTC | CASSLVAGNGEQYF
TRBJ1-4 | few | - | TRBV5-8 | TGTGCCAGCAGCTTGGGCACGGTTCAAAATGAAAAACTGTTTTTT | CASSLGTVQNEKLFF
TRBJ1-4 | - | - | TRBV2 | TGTGCCAGCAGTGATTTAGATGGCGGAAAACTGTTTTTT | CASSDLDGGKLFF
TRBJ1-2 | - | - | TRBV6-1 | TGTGCCAGCAGTGAAGGCAGGGTCCTCAGCCCCTATGGCTACACCTTC | CASSEGRVLSPYGYTF
TRBJ2-7 | - | - | TRBV2 | TGTGCCAGCAGGATGGCCCCCAAGAACGACGAGCAGTACTTC | CASRMAPKNDEQYF
TRBJ2-3 | - | - | TRBV6-4 | TGTGCCAGCAGCACGGGACACCTCACAGATACGCAGTATTTT | CASSTGHLTDTQYF
TRBJ2-7 | - | - | TRBV7-8 | TGTGCCAGCACCTCACTCGACAGGCTCAGCTCCTACGAGCAGTACTTC | CASTSLDRLSSYEQYF
TRBJ1-6 | - | TRBD1 | TRBV30 | TGTGCCTGGAGCTTGGGACAGGCCCATAATTCACCCCTCCACTTT | CAWSLGQAHNSPLHF
TRBJ1-1 | - | - | TRBV5-1 | TGCGCCAGCAGCTTGGGTGGGGGAGGCCGCATGAACACTGAAGCTTTCTTT | CASSLGGGGRMNTEAFF
TRBJ2-2 | - | - | TRBV5-1 | TGCGCCAGCAGCCCCGCGGGGTCCGCGAACACCGGGGAGCTGTTTTTT | CASSPAGSANTGELFF
TRBJ2-7 | - | TRBD1 | TRBV28 | TGTGCCAGCGCTGGAGAGGGACAGGGGGCGCGAGAGCAGTACTTC | CASAGEGQGAREQYF
TRBJ1-1 | once | - | TRBV5-1 | TGCGCCAGCAGCCCCGGGGGAGGGGGGTACACTGAAGCTTTCTTT | CASSPGGGGYTEAFF
TRBJ2-1 | - | TRBD1 | TRBV6-1 | TGTGCCAGCAGTGAAACCGGGACAGGGGGAGTAGGAGGAATTTGGGAGCAGTTCTTC | CASSETGTGGVGGIWEQFF
TRBJ2-1 | once | TRBD1 | TRBV7-8 | TGTGCCAGCAGCTTAGCAGGGACAGGGAACGAGCAGTTCTTC | CASSLAGTGNEQFF
TRBJ1-3 | - | TRBD1 | TRBV6-6 | TGTGCCAGCCAAACGGGACAGACCATCTCTGGAAACACCATATATTTT | CASQTGQTISGNTIYF
TRBJ1-6 | - | - | TRBV6-1 | TGTGCCAGCAGTGGAGAGGTTAATTCACCCCTCCACTTT | CASSGEVNSPLHF
TRBJ2-7 | - | - | TRBV11-2 | TGTGCCAGCGCCCCCGGGACAACCTCCTACGAGCAGTACTTC | CASAPGTTSYEQYF
TRBJ2-7 | once | - | TRBV30 | TGTGCCATGGAAGGGGCCTCCTACGAGCAGTACTTC | CAMEGASYEQYF
TRBJ2-3 | once | TRBD2 | TRBV6-1 | TGTGCCAGCAGTGGGGGACTAGCGGGGGGCGGTGGTACGCAGTATTTT | CASSGGLAGGGGTQYF
TRBJ1-2 | - | - | TRBV6-1 | TGTGCCAGCAGTGAAGCGGGGGGGACATTTGGCTACACCTTC | CASSEAGGTFGYTF
TRBJ1-1 | - | TRBD1 | TRBV18 | TGTGCCAGCTCACCAGACACAGGGGTTAGCACTGAAGCTTTCTTT | CASSPDTGVSTEAFF
TRBJ2-7 | once | TRBD1 | TRBV10-2 | TGCGCCAGCAGTGCGGACAGGGTCTCCTACGAGCAGTACTTC | CASSADRVSYEQYF
TRBJ2-7 | - | - | TRBV10-3 | TGTGCCATCGCAGGGGATAACGACGAGCAGTACTTC | CAIAGDNDEQYF
TRBJ1-5 | - | - | TRBV30 | TGTGCCTGGAGAGGGAAGGGAGGTCAGCCCCAGCATTTT | CAWRGKGGQPQHF
TRBJ1-5 | - | TRBD1 | TRBV28 | TGTGCCAGCAGTCTCAGACAGGGGACTCAGCCCCAGCATTTT | CASSLRQGTQPQHF
TRBJ2-1 | - | TRBD1 | TRBV7-9 | TGTGCCAGCAGCTTCGCCGGGACAGGTAATTATGAGCAGTTCTTC | CASSFAGTGNYEQFF
TRBJ2-1 | - | - | TRBV4-1 | TGCGCCAGCAGCCAAGATCATGAAGGGGGGGGTGAGCAGTTCTTC | CASSQDHEGGGEQFF
TRBJ1-5 | - | TRBD1 | TRBV5-1 | TGCGCCAGCAGCCCCGGGACAGGGGCTAACAATCAGCCCCAGCATTTT | CASSPGTGANNQPQHF
TRBJ1-6 | once | TRBD1 | TRBV5-4 | TGTGCCAGCAGTAACAGGGGCCGGGTTAATTCACCCCTCCACTTT | CASSNRGRVNSPLHF
TRBJ2-3 | once | - | TRBV30 | TGTGCCTGGAATGGCGGGGATGGGGATACGCAGTATTTT | CAWNGGDGDTQYF
TRBJ1-1 | - | TRBD1 | TRBV28 | TGTGCCAGCAGTCCAGGACAGGGTGGGGGGTTGAACACTGAAGCTTTCTTT | CASSPGQGGGLNTEAFF
TRBJ2-1 | few | TRBD2 | TRBV27 | TGTGCCAGCAGTTTCACCGGGACTAGCGGGGCCAATGAGCAGTTCTTC | CASSFTGTSGANEQFF
TRBJ2-3 | - | TRBD2 | TRBV18 | TGTGCCAGCTCACCAACTCTAGCGGGGGGAGACGGTACGCAGTATTTT | CASSPTLAGGDGTQYF
TRBJ2-3 | - | TRBD2 | TRBV7-2 | TGTGCCAGCACCCGCCCCGCGGCGGGGGGCGTAACAGATACGCAGTATTTT | CASTRPAAGGVTDTQYF
TRBJ2-1 | - | - | TRBV11-2 | TGTGCCAGCAGCTTAAACTACCGGTACAATGAGCAGTTCTTC | CASSLNYRYNEQFF